One sample yielded the 29 T cell receptor beta chains listed below, sequenced in a study of immune reconstitution after stem cell transplant in scleroderma (dated by TCRdb to 2016 to 2017). The library relied on RT-PCR. Sequencing was carried out with an Illumina MiSeq. The public reads were run again by TCRdb, first through fastp at Q25 and then through MiXCR, and only productive beta chains were kept. Each CDR3 protein appears once, grouped with its most common genes and DNA. This sample lists more than 2,000 distinct CDR3 sequences; 10% to 12% were detected once. About 30% of the sample rests with the top ten. This specimen was acquired before or after autologous hematopoietic stem cell transplantation (not recorded which). These receptors originate from a female donor with systemic sclerosis.

This chain joins TRBV20-1 and TRBJ2-1, with 11 nucleotides matching TRBD2. V trimming: 3 bases; J trimming: 4 bases; junction bases outside the gene matches: 8. The V gene's germline CDR1 is DFQATT and CDR2 SNEGSKA (reference sequence). The CDR3 is 16 residues long. CDR3 sequence reads: CSASTGTSGFYNEQFF. CDR3 nucleotides: TGCAGTGCTAGTACAGGGACTAGCGGATTTTACAATGAGCAGTTCTTC.

The chain carries TRBV10-3 and TRBJ1-1; D uncertain. The CDR3 spans 13 residues. The germline V gene has CDR1 ENHRY and CDR2 SYGVKD. Between the trimmed V and J ends, which lost 4 bases and 3 bases, there was a span of 9 bases. The CDR3 DNA sequence: TGTGCCATCAGTGGGGTTGTTTACACTGAAGCTTTCTTT. This encodes CAISGVVYTEAFF.

This clonotype is medium-sized within its sample. V gene TRBV29-1 combines with J gene TRBJ1-1; D perhaps matches TRBD1 (6 bases). This CDR3 region has 16 residues. The germline V gene encodes CDR1 SQVTM and CDR2 ANQGSEA. Between the trimmed V and J ends, which lost 4 bases and 4 bases, there was a span of 22 bases. The CDR3 DNA sequence: TGCAGCGTTGGAGAGGGGGGCCTACTGTGGGGCACTGAAGCTTTCTTT. Protein: CSVGEGGLLWGTEAFF.

This clonotype ranks as medium-sized (0.01 to 0.1%). The chain has TRBV10-2 and TRBJ2-2; a possible D gene is TRBD1 (5 bases). CDR1 WSHSY and CDR2 SAAADI come from the germline V gene. Trimming cost V 8 bases and J 2 bases, with 15 bases left between them. This CDR3 contains 15 residues. As DNA, the CDR3 is TGCGCCAGCTCCCAGGAACAGGTTAACACCGGGGAGCTGTTTTTT. It codes for CASSQEQVNTGELFF.

This chain's CDR3 is CSARSGLNQPQHF. DNA for the CDR3: TGCAGCGCACGATCGGGCCTCAATCAGCCCCAGCATTTT. The chain links TRBV29-1 to TRBJ1-5; D uncertain. The CDR3 is 13 amino acids. Trimming left V 7 bases short and J 3 bases short, with 13 bases between. CDR1 is SQVTM, CDR2 ANQGSEA, per germline. The whole variable domain, filled in from reference TRBV29-1 and TRBJ1-5, reads SAVISQKPSRDICQRGTSLTIQCQVDSQVTMMFWYRQQPGQSLTLIATANQGSEATYESGFVIDKFPISRPNLTFSTLTVSNMSPEDSSIYLCSARSGLNQPQHFGDGTRLSIL.

This clonotype appeared a few times. The V and J genes are TRBV5-1 and TRBJ2-5; maybe TRBD1 (5 bases). CDR1 is SGHRS, CDR2 YFSETQ, per germline. The CDR3 length is 15 residues. V lost 3 bases and J 2 bases, leaving 14 bases between the germline ends. CDR3 DNA sequence: TGCGCCAGCAGCTCCAATACAGGCTCACAAGAGACCCAGTACTTC. Its protein product is CASSSNTGSQETQYF.

The chain carries TRBV5-1 and TRBJ2-5, with TRBD1 identical over 7 bases. The V and J ends lost 6 bases and 1 base, in that order; junction bases with no gene match: 12. This CDR3 has 16 amino acids. CDR1 is SGHRS, CDR2 YFSETQ, per germline. CDR3 coding DNA: TGCGCCAGCACACCGACAGGGACCCACGGCCAAGAGACCCAGTACTTC. This codes for CASTPTGTHGQETQYF.

This clonotype is medium-sized. The V call is TRBV5-1, the J call TRBJ1-2, with D possibly TRBD1 on 6 matching bases. CDR1 is SGHRS, CDR2 YFSETQ, per germline. This CDR3 is 13 amino acids long. V was cut by 3 bases and J by 3 bases, with 9 bases left in between. The CDR3 DNA reads TGCGCCAGCAGCTACAGGGATGACTATGGCTACACCTTC. Its translation: CASSYRDDYGYTF. The whole variable domain, filled in from reference TRBV5-1 and TRBJ1-2, reads KAGVTQTPRYLIKTRGQQVTLSCSPISGHRSVSWYQQTPGQGLQFLFEYFSETQRNKGNFPGRFSGRQFSNSRSEMNVSTLELGDSALYLCASSYRDDYGYTFGSGTRLTVV.

This clonotype was found a few times. The V call is TRBV6-9, the J call TRBJ2-1; 7 positions match TRBD1. This CDR3 has 15 residues. V gave up 4 bases and J gave up 2 bases; unmatched junction bases: 5. The germline V gene has CDR1 MNHGY and CDR2 SVAAGI. The CDR3: CASSFQGVTYNEQFF. In DNA form, the CDR3 reads TGTGCCAGCAGTTTTCAGGGGGTGACCTACAATGAGCAGTTCTTC.

This chain joins TRBV5-1 and TRBJ2-3, with a tentative D call TRBD1 (6 bases). V gave up 5 bases and J gave up 0 bases, with 10 bases separating them. The germline V gene has CDR1 SGHRS and CDR2 YFSETQ. The CDR3 runs 14 residues. In DNA, the CDR3 is TGCGCCAGCAGGCCAGGGGATAGCACAGATACGCAGTATTTT. It translates to CASRPGDSTDTQYF.

In this sample, this clonotype is medium-sized. The V and J genes are TRBV5-1 and TRBJ2-1; 14 bases are shared with TRBD2. The ends lost 3 bases at V and 2 bases at J; junction bases unmatched: 10. Germline lookup yields CDR1 SGHRS and CDR2 YFSETQ. The CDR3 loop spans 19 amino acids. The CDR3 region is CASSSGLAGGPTTYNEQFF. In DNA form, the CDR3 reads TGCGCCAGCAGCTCCGGACTAGCGGGGGGACCTACAACCTACAATGAGCAGTTCTTC.

J is TRBJ1-2 and V is TRBV7-2; D possibly corresponds to TRBD1 (5 bases). The germline gives CDR1 SGHTA, CDR2 FQGNSA. This CDR3 comprises 14 residues. V shed 8 bases and J shed 7 bases, with 20 bases lying between them. The CDR3 protein is CASGTRLTSLGYTF. The DNA for the CDR3 is TGTGCCAGCGGGACCAGGCTCACCTCCCTTGGCTACACCTTC.

By share, this clonotype counts as medium-sized. The chain combines TRBV29-1 with TRBJ2-2, with 10 nucleotides matching TRBD1. The CDR3 covers 13 residues. Unmatched junction bases numbered 3, after V lost 7 bases and J lost 4 bases. The germline V gene has CDR1 SQVTM and CDR2 ANQGSEA. In nucleotides, the CDR3 is TGCAGCGCCGGGACAGGGGTCACCGGGGAGCTGTTTTTT. Translated: CSAGTGVTGELFF.

This clonotype is large (0.1 to 1%). The chain uses TRBV5-6 and TRBJ2-5, with D uncertain. The CDR3 covers 14 residues. In germline, CDR1 is SGHDT, CDR2 YYEEEE. Trimming stripped 2 bases from V and 7 bases from J, with 15 bases between. The CDR3 spells CASSFFSAVATQYF. DNA of the CDR3: TGTGCCAGCAGCTTTTTCTCGGCCGTCGCGACCCAGTACTTC.

Relative to its sample, this clonotype is large (0.1 to 1%). The chain carries TRBV5-5 and TRBJ1-5, with a weak D call TRBD1 (5 bases). The CDR3 consists of 15 residues. Germline V lookup: CDR1 SGHKS, CDR2 YYEKEE (reference sequence). Trimming pared 1 base from V and 2 bases from J, leaving 10 bases between. The DNA for the CDR3 is TGTGCCAGCAGCTTGCGGCAGGGTGGCAATCAGCCCCAGCATTTT. Translating it yields CASSLRQGGNQPQHF.

This clonotype was counted a few times. The genes are TRBV20-1 and TRBJ1-2; D gene unclear. Between the trimmed V and J ends, which lost 3 bases and 0 bases, there was a span of 11 bases. From germline, CDR1 is DFQATT and CDR2 SNEGSKA (reference sequence). The CDR3 totals 14 residues. DNA of the CDR3: TGCAGTGCTAGCCTCCCTGGTACTAACTATGGCTACACCTTC. Translating it yields CSASLPGTNYGYTF.

This clonotype counts as large. The chain recombines TRBV5-1 with TRBJ1-5; 9 nucleotides align to TRBD1. V shed 8 bases and J 7 bases; nucleotides not matched to a gene: 10. The CDR3 is made up of 14 amino acids. The V gene's germline CDR1 is SGHRS and CDR2 YFSETQ. In nucleotides, the CDR3 is TGCGCCAGGACCCGGGACAGGGTTTCGCAGCCCCAGCATTTT. Its translation: CARTRDRVSQPQHF.

This chain uses TRBV5-1 with TRBJ2-3, with D perhaps matching TRBD2 (6 bases). The CDR3 has 15 amino acids. Trimming cost V 2 bases and J 0 bases, with 10 bases left between them. Germline CDR1 and CDR2: SGHRS and YFSETQ. The CDR3 DNA follows: TGCGCCAGCAGCTTTAGCGGTTCTAGCACAGATACGCAGTATTTT. Amino acid sequence: CASSFSGSSTDTQYF.

The V call is TRBV20-1, the J call TRBJ1-1, with D hard to call. Looked up from germline, CDR1 is DFQATT and CDR2 is SNEGSKA (reference sequence). CDR3 length: 13 residues. V was pared by 6 bases and J by 0 bases, with 11 bases between. The CDR3 coding sequence is TGCAGTGCCAGACGGCAAATGAACACTGAAGCTTTCTTT. It translates to CSARRQMNTEAFF.

In its sample, this clonotype ranks as medium-sized. V usage is TRBV5-1 and J usage is TRBJ1-1; D is undetermined. V dropped 0 bases and J dropped 2 bases, with 8 bases sitting between them. The CDR3 is 14 amino acids. Germline lookup yields CDR1 SGHRS and CDR2 YFSETQ. The CDR3: CASSLAATNTEAFF. The CDR3 DNA follows: TGCGCCAGCAGCTTGGCCGCGACAAACACTGAAGCTTTCTTT.

This rearrangement joins TRBV3-1 to TRBJ1-1, with D possibly TRBD1 on 6 matching bases. The CDR3 consists of 15 residues. Germline values: CDR1 LGHDT, CDR2 YNNKEL (reference sequence). V gave up 4 bases and J gave up 0 bases, with 12 bases separating them. CDR3 nucleotides: TGTGCCAGCAGCCCTGACAGGATCATGAACACTGAAGCTTTCTTT. Translating it yields CASSPDRIMNTEAFF.

The rearrangement links TRBV7-8 to TRBJ1-5; maybe TRBD1 (5 bases). This CDR3 is 14 amino acids long. The V and J ends lost 5 bases and 2 bases respectively, with 10 bases between them. Germline lookup yields CDR1 SGHVS and CDR2 FQNEAQ. The CDR3 DNA is TGTGCCAGCAGCCGTCAGGGAGGCAATCAGCCCCAGCATTTT. Translating gives CASSRQGGNQPQHF.

This clonotype is medium-sized. This chain links TRBV20-1 with TRBJ2-3, with D possibly TRBD1 on 6 matching bases. Trimming shortened V by 5 bases and J by 0 bases, and 12 bases separated the two germline ends. The germline V gene encodes CDR1 DFQATT and CDR2 SNEGSKA (reference sequence). CDR3 length equals 14 residues. The CDR3 here is CSAHRASSTDTQYF. CDR3 DNA: TGCAGTGCTCACAGGGCATCTAGCACAGATACGCAGTATTTT.

By share, this clonotype counts as large. The chain joins TRBV10-1 to TRBJ1-5; no clear D gene. The V and J ends lost 6 bases and 0 bases respectively, with 12 bases between them. From germline, CDR1 is WNHNN and CDR2 SYGVQD (reference sequence). This CDR3 region has 15 residues. The CDR3 reads CASRSLDVSNQPQHF. The CDR3 DNA is TGCGCCAGCAGGTCTCTAGACGTTAGCAATCAGCCCCAGCATTTT.

The V gene is TRBV30, the J gene TRBJ2-1; D gene uncertain. Trimming stripped 1 base from V and 9 bases from J, with 13 bases between. The V gene's germline CDR1 is GTSNPN and CDR2 SVGIG (reference sequence). This CDR3 spans 13 amino acids. The CDR3 sequence: CAWSGREWGEQFF. CDR3 sequence (DNA): TGTGCCTGGAGTGGGCGCGAGTGGGGTGAGCAGTTCTTC.

Turning to this clonotype: This may arise from a read error, as a much more abundant clone is one base away. The chain carries TRBV6-5 and TRBJ1-6; D not resolved. Looked up from germline, CDR1 is MNHEY and CDR2 is SVGAGI. The V gene lost 5 bases and the J gene lost 8 bases, with 10 bases spanning the gap. CDR3 length equals 13 residues. CDR3 sequence (DNA): TGTGCCAGCAGTCCGAACCTGGATTCACCCCTCCACTTT. It translates to CASSPNLDSPLHF.

This clonotype was counted only a few times. The chain has TRBV5-1 and TRBJ1-1; D remains ambiguous. Germline loops: CDR1 SGHRS, CDR2 YFSETQ. The CDR3 extends over 15 amino acids. V was shortened by 3 bases and J by 0 bases, with 12 bases between the two germline ends. CDR3 bases: TGCGCCAGCAGCTGGGTAGGGTCCATGAACACTGAAGCTTTCTTT. Translation gives CASSWVGSMNTEAFF.

This clonotype is medium-sized (0.01 to 0.1%). The chain is built from TRBV11-2 and TRBJ2-3; the D is unclear. With 0 bases removed from V and 0 bases from J, the gap between germline ends came to 7 bases. Germline-derived CDR1 and CDR2 are SGHAT and FQNNGV. The CDR3 spans 15 residues. In DNA form, the CDR3 reads TGTGCCAGCAGCTTAGAGGTTACTAGCACAGATACGCAGTATTTT. It specifies CASSLEVTSTDTQYF.

By share, this clonotype ranks as medium-sized. This chain joins TRBV10-2 and TRBJ1-5, with D tentatively TRBD1 (5 bases). The germline CDR1 and CDR2 sequences are WSHSY and SAAADI. The length of the CDR3 is 14 residues. The ends were cut back, 0 bases at V and 7 bases at J, with 10 bases in the middle. The DNA of the CDR3 is TGCGCCAGCAGTGAGTCGGGGGGAAGGCAGCCCCAGCATTTT. It codes for CASSESGGRQPQHF.